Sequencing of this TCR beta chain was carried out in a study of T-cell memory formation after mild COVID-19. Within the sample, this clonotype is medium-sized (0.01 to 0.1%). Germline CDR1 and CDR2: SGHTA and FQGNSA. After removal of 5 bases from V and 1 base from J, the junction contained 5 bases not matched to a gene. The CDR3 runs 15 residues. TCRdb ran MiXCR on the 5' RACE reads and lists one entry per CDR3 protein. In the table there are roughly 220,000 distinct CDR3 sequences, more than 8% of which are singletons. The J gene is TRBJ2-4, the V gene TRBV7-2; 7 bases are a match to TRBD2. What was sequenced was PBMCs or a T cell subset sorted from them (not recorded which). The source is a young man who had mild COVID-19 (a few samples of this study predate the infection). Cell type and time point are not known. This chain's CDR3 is CASSRDYGAKNIQYF. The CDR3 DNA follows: TGTGCCAGCAGCAGGGACTACGGGGCCAAAAACATTCAGTACTTC.